This T cell receptor beta chain was retrieved from a study of cytomegalovirus exposure and HLA in healthy donors. Use of 60 Vbeta and 13 Jbeta primers characterized the PCR. Data came from immunoSEQ multiplex PCR; TCRdb stores just in-frame clones and leaves some out. This sample's table has roughly 140,000 clones. Study-wide results and caveats: Sequencing depth across donors, presence/absence analyses assumed, was roughly uniform. Only CMV serostatus was available as immune exposure information. What a later analysis showed was that several of the most significant clusters appeared linked to common viral pathogens. From TCR beta sequences, most subjects' HLA-A and HLA-B alleles were reportedly predicted accurately.

Turning to this clone: Its specificity is not known.

This TCR was recovered from a man aged 35 to 55 in good health and CMV-seronegative. Sequencing used PBMCs.

CDR3 nucleotides: TGTGCCAGCAGCCAAGACCCGGGATCCTACGAGCAGTACTTC. This encodes CASSQDPGSYEQYF. V is TRBV4-2 and J is TRBJ2-7; perhaps TRBD2 as D (5 bases). Germline CDR1 reads LGHNA; CDR2 reads YNFKEQ. V lost 0 bases and J 1 base, leaving 7 bases between the germline ends. This CDR3 has 14 amino acids.